The 8 T cell receptor beta chains reported below all come from one sample, sequenced in a study of blood T cell repertoires in COVID-19 (TCRdb year 2020). Preparation of the library involved the immunoSEQ multiplex PCR assay. Not all clones reach the TCRdb copy of this immuneACCESS table, which keeps in-frame sequences only. Checked studies attribute under half of the gap to unresolved V genes and leave the rest unexplained. The sample table contains around 150,000 clones; only one count was recorded for around 85% of them. The ten largest clonotypes hold 3.3% of the sample. The specimen was peripheral blood. Every receptor here comes from a human donor with acute or convalescent COVID-19. The donor label of this sample is uncertain.

V and J are TRBV19 and TRBJ1-3, with D perhaps matching TRBD1 (5 bases). Trimming took off 6 bases at V and 2 bases at J, with 8 bases between the two ends. The germline CDR1 and CDR2 sequences are LNHDA and SQIVND (reference sequence). The CDR3 spans 13 residues. The CDR3 protein is CASRAGTGNTIYF. The CDR3 DNA reads TGTGCCAGTAGGGCAGGGACTGGAAACACCATATATTTT.

The rearrangement joins TRBV2 to TRBJ1-5; the D is unclear. Between the trimmed V and J ends, which lost 5 bases and 0 bases, there was a span of 8 bases. This CDR3 contains 14 residues. Germline V gene sequence: CDR1 SNHLY, CDR2 FYNNEI. CDR3 sequence reads: CASSPQYSNQPQHF. The CDR3 DNA reads TGTGCCAGCAGTCCACAGTATAGCAATCAGCCCCAGCATTTT.

In this sample, this clone turned up a few times. The chain couples TRBV7-9 to TRBJ2-2; tentative D call: TRBD1 (6 bases). Germline loops: CDR1 SEHNR, CDR2 FQNEAQ (reference sequence). The CDR3 is made up of 16 amino acids. V was trimmed by 5 bases and J by 0 bases, leaving 13 bases between them. CDR3 amino acids: CASSPVRTANTGELFF. In DNA, the CDR3 is TGTGCCAGCAGCCCGGTCCGGACAGCGAACACCGGGGAGCTGTTTTTT.

There are a few counts of this clone. The genes are TRBV2 and TRBJ1-4; TRBD1 matches at 10 bases. The germline V gene has CDR1 SNHLY and CDR2 FYNNEI. This CDR3 has 16 amino acids. The J segment lost 7 bases and the V segment lost 7 bases, leaving 12 bases of the junction unmatched. The chain's CDR3 is CASIGGLGQGGEKLFF. The CDR3 coding sequence is TGTGCCAGCATTGGAGGGCTTGGACAGGGGGGTGAAAAACTGTTTTTT.

The chain combines TRBV4-2 with TRBJ1-2; the D is unclear. Trimming shortened V by 0 bases and J by 8 bases, and 16 bases separated the two germline ends. The CDR3 loop spans 15 amino acids. The germline V gene encodes CDR1 LGHNA and CDR2 YNFKEQ. CDR3 nucleotide sequence: TGTGCCAGCAGCCAAGAGAACCAGAGGATGAAGGGCTACACCTTC. The encoded protein is CASSQENQRMKGYTF.

This chain uses TRBV19 with TRBJ1-5; 9 bases map to TRBD1. The CDR3 totals 15 residues. CDR1 LNHDA and CDR2 SQIVND come from the germline V gene (reference sequence). With 7 bases clipped from V and 3 bases from J, the junction kept 7 bases outside the gene matches. In nucleotides, the CDR3 is TGTGCCAGTACCCTCGACAGGGGGATCAATCAGCCCCAGCATTTT. Amino acids: CASTLDRGINQPQHF.

The chain joins TRBV7-8 to TRBJ1-2, with TRBD1 as a possible D gene (6 bases). V was shortened by 4 bases and J by 0 bases, with 9 bases between the two germline ends. Germline CDR1 is SGHVS and CDR2 is FQNEAQ. The CDR3 loop spans 14 amino acids. CDR3 amino acids: CASSYWTANYGYTF. The CDR3, as DNA: TGTGCCAGCAGCTATTGGACAGCTAACTATGGCTACACCTTC.

V usage is TRBV5-1 and J usage is TRBJ1-3; TRBD1 aligns across 7 bases. This CDR3 has 16 residues. CDR1 is SGHRS and CDR2 is YFSETQ in the germline V gene. V was clipped by 1 base and J by 0 bases; unmatched bases: 4. The CDR3 nucleotides are TGCGCCAGCAGCTTGCAGGGGGTGAGCTCTGGAAACACCATATATTTT. Amino acids: CASSLQGVSSGNTIYF.